One T cell receptor (beta chain) is described in this entry. The data originate from a study of blood T cells in healthy people across ages. Then a second PCR, running roughly 6 to 11 cycles, was carried out with a sample-barcoded 5' primer and a J-beta primer mix. TCRdb re-called the 5' RACE reads through MiXCR, storing one row per CDR3 protein. The data contain under 2,000,000 distinct CDR3 sequences, roughly 52% of them singletons. Trimming took off 0 bases at V and 5 bases at J, with 15 bases between the two ends. Per the germline V gene, CDR1 is SGHRS and CDR2 is YFSETQ. This CDR3 contains 15 residues.

The genes are TRBV5-1 and TRBJ2-7, with D perhaps TRBD1 (7 bases). The sequencing input was blood. This TCR derives from a woman aged 35 to 49 in good health. The CDR3 here is CASSLARQGGNEQYF. CDR3 sequence (DNA): TGCGCCAGCAGCTTGGCAAGGCAGGGGGGCAACGAGCAGTACTTC.